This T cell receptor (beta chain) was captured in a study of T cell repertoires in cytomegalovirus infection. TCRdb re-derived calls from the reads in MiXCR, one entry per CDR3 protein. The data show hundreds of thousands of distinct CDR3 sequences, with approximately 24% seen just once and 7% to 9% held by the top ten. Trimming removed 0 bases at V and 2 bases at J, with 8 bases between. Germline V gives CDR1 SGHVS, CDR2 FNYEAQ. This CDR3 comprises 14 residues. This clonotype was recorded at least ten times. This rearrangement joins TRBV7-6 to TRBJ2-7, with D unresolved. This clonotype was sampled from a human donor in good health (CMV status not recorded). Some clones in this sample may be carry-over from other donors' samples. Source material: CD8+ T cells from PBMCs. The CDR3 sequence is CASSLAGNPYEQYF. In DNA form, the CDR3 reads TGTGCCAGCAGCTTAGCTGGGAATCCCTACGAGCAGTACTTC.